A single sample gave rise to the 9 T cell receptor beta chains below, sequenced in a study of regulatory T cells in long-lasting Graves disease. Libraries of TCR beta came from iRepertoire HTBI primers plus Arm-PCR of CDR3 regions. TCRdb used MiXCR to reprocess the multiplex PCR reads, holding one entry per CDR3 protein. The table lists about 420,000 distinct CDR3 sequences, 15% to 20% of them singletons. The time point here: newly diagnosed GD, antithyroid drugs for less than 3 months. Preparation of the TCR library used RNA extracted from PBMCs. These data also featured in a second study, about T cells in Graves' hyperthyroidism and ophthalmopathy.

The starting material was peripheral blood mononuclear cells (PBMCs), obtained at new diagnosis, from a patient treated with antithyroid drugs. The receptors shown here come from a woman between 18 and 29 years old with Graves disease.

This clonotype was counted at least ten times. The CDR3 loop is CASSVFGGRPPYNEQFF. CDR3 coding DNA: TGTGCCAGCAGCGTATTTGGCGGGAGGCCCCCTTACAATGAGCAGTTCTTC. The chain combines TRBV7-2 with TRBJ2-1, with 8 nucleotides matching TRBD2. V dropped 5 bases and J dropped 4; count of bases not matched to a gene: 13. The CDR3 has 17 residues. CDR1 and CDR2 from the germline V gene are SGHTA and FQGNSA.

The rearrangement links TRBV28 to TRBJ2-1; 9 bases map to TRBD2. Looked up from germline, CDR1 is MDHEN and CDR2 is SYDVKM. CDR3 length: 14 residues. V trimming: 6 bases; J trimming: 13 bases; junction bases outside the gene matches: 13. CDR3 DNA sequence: TGTGCCAGCAGCCTCCTAGCGGGACGAGAGACCCAGTTCTTC. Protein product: CASSLLAGRETQFF. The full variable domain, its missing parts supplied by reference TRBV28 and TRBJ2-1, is DVKVTQSSRYLVKRTGEKVFLECVQDMDHENMFWYRQDPGLGLRLIYFSYDVKMKEKGDIPEGYSVSREKKERFSLILESASTNQTSMYLCASSLLAGRETQFFGPGTRLTVL.

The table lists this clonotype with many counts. The chain's CDR3 is CASSHRRTSNGYTF. The CDR3 DNA is TGTGCCAGCAGTCACCGTAGGACATCAAATGGCTACACCTTC. This rearrangement joins TRBV27 to TRBJ1-2, with D possibly TRBD1 on 5 matching bases. The germline V and J ends were trimmed by 5 bases and 6 bases, with 16 bases remaining between them. This CDR3 region has 14 residues. Germline V gene data show CDR1 as MNHEY and CDR2 as SMNVEV (reference sequence).

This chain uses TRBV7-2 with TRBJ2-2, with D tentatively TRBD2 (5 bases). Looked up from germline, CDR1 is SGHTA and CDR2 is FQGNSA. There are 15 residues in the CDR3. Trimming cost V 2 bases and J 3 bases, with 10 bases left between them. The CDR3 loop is CASSLNGGHTGELFF. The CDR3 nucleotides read TGTGCCAGCAGCTTAAATGGAGGCCACACCGGGGAGCTGTTTTTT.

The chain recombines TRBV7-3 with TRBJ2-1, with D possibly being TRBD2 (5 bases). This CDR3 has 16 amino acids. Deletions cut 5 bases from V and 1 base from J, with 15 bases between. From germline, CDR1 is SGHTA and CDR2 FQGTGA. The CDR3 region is CASSPSSLRSYNEQFF. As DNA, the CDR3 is TGTGCCAGCAGCCCATCTAGCCTGCGTTCCTACAATGAGCAGTTCTTC.

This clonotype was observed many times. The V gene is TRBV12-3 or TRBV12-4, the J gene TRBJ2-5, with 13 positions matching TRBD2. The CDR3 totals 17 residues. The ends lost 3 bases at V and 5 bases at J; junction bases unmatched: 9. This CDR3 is CASSFRTSGSRLETQYF. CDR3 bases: TGTGCCAGCAGTTTCCGGACTAGCGGGAGTAGATTGGAGACCCAGTACTTC.

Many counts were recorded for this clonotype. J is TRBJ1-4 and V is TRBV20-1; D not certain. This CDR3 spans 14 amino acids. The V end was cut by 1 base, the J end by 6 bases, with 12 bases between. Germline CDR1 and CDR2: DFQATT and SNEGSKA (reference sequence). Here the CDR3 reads CSARGSAPYEKLFF. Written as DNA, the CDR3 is TGCAGTGCTAGAGGGTCCGCTCCCTATGAAAAACTGTTTTTT.

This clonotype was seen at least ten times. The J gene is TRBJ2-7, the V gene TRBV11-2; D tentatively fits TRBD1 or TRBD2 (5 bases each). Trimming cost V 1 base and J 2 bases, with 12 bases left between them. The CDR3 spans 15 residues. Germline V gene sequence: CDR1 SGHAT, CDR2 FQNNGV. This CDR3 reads CASSLAGGTTYEQYF. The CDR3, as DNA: TGTGCCAGCAGCTTAGCTGGGGGAACAACCTACGAGCAGTACTTC.

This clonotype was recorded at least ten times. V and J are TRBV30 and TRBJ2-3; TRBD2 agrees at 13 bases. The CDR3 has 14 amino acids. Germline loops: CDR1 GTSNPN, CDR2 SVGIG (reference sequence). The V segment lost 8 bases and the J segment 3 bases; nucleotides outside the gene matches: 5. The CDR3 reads CAGTSGKETDTQYF. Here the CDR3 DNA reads TGTGCCGGGACTAGCGGGAAGGAAACAGATACGCAGTATTTT.